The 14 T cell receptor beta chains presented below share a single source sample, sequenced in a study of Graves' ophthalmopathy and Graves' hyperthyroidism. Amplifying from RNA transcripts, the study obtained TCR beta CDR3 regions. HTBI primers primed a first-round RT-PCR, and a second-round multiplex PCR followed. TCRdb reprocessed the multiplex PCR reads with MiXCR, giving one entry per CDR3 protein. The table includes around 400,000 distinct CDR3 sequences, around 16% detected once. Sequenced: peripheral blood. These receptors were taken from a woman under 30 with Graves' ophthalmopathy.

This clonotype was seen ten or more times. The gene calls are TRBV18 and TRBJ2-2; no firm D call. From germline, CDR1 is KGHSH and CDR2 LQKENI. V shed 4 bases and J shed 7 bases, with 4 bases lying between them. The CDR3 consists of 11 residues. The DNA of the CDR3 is TGTGCCAGCTCACGTGTCGGGGAGCTGTTTTTT. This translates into CASSRVGELFF.

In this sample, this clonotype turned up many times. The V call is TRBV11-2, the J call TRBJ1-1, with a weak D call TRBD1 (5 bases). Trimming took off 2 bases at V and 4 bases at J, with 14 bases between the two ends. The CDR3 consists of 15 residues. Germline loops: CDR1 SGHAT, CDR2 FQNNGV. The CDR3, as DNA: TGTGCCAGCAGCTTATCCTTAGGGGTTAGCACTGAAGCTTTCTTT. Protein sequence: CASSLSLGVSTEAFF.

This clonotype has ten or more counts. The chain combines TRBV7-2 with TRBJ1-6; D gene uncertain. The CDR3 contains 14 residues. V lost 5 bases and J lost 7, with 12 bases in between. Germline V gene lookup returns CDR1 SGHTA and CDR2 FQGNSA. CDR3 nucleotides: TGTGCCAGCAGCCCTCTGAGGGCCAATTCACCCCTCCACTTT. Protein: CASSPLRANSPLHF.

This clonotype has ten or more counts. CDR3 bases: TGTGCCAGCAGTTACTCGGCACTTCCCAATCAGCCCCAGCATTTT. It codes for CASSYSALPNQPQHF. The chain uses TRBV6-2 or TRBV6-3 and TRBJ1-5; no firm D call. The CDR3 loop spans 15 amino acids. Trimming took off 0 bases at V and 3 bases at J, with 9 bases between the two ends. Germline V gene lookup returns CDR1 MNHEY and CDR2 SVGEGT.

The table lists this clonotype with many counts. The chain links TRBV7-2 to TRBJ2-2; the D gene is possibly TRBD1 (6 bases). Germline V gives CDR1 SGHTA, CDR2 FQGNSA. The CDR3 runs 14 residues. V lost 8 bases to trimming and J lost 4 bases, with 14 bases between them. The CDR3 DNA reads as TGTGCCAGCCTAGGGGGAGCTATCACCGGGGAGCTGTTTTTT. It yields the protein CASLGGAITGELFF.

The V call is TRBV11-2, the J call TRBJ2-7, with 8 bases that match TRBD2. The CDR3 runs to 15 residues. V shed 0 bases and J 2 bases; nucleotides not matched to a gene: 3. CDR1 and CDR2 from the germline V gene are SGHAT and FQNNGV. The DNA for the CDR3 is TGTGCCAGCAGCTTAGATAGCGGGGTTACCTACGAGCAGTACTTC. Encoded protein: CASSLDSGVTYEQYF.

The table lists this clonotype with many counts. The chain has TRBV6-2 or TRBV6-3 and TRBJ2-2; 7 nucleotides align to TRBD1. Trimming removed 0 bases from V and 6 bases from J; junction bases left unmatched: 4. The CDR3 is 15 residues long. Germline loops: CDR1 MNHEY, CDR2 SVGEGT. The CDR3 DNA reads TGTGCCAGCAGTTACTCGATTCAGGGGGCCGGGGAGCTGTTTTTT. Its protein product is CASSYSIQGAGELFF.

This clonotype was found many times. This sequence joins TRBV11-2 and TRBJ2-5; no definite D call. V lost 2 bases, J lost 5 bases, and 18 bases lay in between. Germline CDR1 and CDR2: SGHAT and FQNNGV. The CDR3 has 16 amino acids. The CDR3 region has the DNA TGTGCCAGCAGCTTACAGGCCCAGGTGGTGAAGGAGACCCAGTACTTC. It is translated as CASSLQAQVVKETQYF.

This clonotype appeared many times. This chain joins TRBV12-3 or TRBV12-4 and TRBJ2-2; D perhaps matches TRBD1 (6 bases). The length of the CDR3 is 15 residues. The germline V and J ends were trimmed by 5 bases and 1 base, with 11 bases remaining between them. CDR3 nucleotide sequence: TGTGCCAGCAGTCCGCAGGGGAGGAACACCGGGGAGCTGTTTTTT. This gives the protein CASSPQGRNTGELFF.

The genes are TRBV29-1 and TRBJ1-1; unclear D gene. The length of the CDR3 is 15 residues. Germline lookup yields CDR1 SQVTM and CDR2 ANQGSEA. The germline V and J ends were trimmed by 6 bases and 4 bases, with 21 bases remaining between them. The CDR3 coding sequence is TGCAGCGTCGCCCCCACGGTGGGGAGAATCACTGAAGCTTTCTTT. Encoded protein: CSVAPTVGRITEAFF. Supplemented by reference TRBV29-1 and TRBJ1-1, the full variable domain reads SAVISQKPSRDICQRGTSLTIQCQVDSQVTMMFWYRQQPGQSLTLIATANQGSEATYESGFVIDKFPISRPNLTFSTLTVSNMSPEDSSIYLCSVAPTVGRITEAFFGQGTRLTVV.

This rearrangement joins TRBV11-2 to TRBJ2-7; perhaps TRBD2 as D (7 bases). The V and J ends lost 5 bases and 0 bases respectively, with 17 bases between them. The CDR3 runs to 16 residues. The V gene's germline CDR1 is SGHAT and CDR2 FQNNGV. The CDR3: CASSPIGGGPSYEQYF. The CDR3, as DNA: TGTGCCAGCAGCCCCATAGGGGGAGGGCCCTCCTACGAGCAGTACTTC.

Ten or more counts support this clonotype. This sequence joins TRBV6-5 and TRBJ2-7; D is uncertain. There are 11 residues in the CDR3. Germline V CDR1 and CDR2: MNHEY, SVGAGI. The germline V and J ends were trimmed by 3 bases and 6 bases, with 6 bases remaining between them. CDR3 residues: CASSYSIEQYF. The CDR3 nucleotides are TGTGCCAGCAGTTATTCAATCGAGCAGTACTTC.

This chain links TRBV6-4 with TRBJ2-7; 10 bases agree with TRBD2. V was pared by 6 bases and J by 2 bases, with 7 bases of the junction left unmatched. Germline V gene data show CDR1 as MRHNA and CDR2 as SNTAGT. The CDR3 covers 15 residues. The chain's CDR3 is CASRTLAGLTYEQYF. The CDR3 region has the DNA TGTGCCAGCAGGACACTAGCGGGGCTAACCTACGAGCAGTACTTC.

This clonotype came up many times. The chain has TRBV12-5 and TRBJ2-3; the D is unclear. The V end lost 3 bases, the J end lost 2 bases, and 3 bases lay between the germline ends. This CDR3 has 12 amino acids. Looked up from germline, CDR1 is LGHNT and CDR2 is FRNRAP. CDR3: CASGLTTDTQYF. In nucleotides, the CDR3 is TGTGCTAGTGGTTTAACCACAGATACGCAGTATTTT.